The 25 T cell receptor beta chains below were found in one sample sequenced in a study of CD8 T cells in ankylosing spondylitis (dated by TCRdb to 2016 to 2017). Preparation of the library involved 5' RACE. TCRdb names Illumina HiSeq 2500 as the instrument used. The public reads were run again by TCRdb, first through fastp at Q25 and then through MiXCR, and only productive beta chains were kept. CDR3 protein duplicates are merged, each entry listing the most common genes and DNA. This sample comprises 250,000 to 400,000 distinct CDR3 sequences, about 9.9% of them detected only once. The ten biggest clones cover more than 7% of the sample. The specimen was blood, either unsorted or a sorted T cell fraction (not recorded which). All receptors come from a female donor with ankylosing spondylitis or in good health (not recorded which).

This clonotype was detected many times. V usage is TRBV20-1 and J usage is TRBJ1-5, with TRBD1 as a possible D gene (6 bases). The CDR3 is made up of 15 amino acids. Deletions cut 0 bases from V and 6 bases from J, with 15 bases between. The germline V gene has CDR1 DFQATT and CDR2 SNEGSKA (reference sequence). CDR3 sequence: CSAREAAQGLQPQHF. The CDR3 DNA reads TGCAGTGCTAGAGAAGCTGCTCAGGGGCTTCAGCCCCAGCATTTT.

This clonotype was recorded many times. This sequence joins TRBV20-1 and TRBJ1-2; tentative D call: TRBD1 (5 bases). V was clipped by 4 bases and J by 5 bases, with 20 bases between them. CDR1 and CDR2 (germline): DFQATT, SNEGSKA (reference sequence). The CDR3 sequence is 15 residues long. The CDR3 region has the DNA TGCAGTGCTATTAACGGGGGGTTTTCTGATTATGGCTACACCTTC. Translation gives CSAINGGFSDYGYTF.

This CDR3 reads CASSAHLISNQPQHF. Written as DNA, the CDR3 is TGTGCCAGCAGCGCACATCTAATTAGCAATCAGCCCCAGCATTTT. The rearrangement uses TRBV5-5 and TRBJ1-5, with D hard to call. The V and J ends lost 4 bases and 0 bases respectively, with 11 bases between them. CDR1 and CDR2 from the germline V gene are SGHKS and YYEKEE (reference sequence). The CDR3 contains 15 residues.

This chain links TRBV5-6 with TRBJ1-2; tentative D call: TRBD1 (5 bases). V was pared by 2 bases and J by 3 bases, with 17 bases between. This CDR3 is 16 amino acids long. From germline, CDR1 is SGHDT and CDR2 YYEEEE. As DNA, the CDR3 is TGTGCCAGCAGCTTTTTGACAGAGCTCTTAGACTATGGCTACACCTTC. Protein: CASSFLTELLDYGYTF.

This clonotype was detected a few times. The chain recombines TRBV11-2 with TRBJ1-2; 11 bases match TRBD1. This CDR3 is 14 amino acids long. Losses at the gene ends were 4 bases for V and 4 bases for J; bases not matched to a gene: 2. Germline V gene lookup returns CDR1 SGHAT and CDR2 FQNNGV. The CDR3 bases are TGTGCCAGCAGCTGGGACAGGGGGGGCTATGGCTACACCTTC. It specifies CASSWDRGGYGYTF. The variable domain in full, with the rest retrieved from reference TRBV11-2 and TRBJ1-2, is EAGVAQSPRYKIIEKRQSVAFWCNPISGHATLYWYQQILGQGPKLLIQFQNNGVVDDSQLPKDRFSAERLKGVDSTLKIQPAKLEDSAVYLCASSWDRGGYGYTFGSGTRLTVV.

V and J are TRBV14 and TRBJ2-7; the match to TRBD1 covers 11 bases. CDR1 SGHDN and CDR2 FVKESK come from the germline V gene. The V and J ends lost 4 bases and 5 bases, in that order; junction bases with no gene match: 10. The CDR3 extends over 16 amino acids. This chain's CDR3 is CASSLPGTGGIHEQYF. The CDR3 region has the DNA TGTGCCAGCAGCCTCCCGGGGACAGGGGGTATCCACGAGCAGTACTTC.

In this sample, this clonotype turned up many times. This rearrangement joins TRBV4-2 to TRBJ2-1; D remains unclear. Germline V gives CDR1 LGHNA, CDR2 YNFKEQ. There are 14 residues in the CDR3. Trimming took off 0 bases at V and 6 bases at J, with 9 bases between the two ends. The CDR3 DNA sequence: TGTGCCAGCAGCCAAGACGGTAGCCTCAATGAGCAGTTCTTC. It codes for CASSQDGSLNEQFF.

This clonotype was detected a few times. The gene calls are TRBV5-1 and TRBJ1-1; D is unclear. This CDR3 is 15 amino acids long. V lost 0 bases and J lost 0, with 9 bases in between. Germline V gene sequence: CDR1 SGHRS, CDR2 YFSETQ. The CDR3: CASSLDPGVNTEAFF. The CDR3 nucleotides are TGCGCCAGCAGCTTGGATCCGGGAGTGAACACTGAAGCTTTCTTT.

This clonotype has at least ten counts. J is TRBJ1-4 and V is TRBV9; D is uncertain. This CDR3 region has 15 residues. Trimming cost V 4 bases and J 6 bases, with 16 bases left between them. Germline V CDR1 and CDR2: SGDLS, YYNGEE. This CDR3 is CASSPGISMDEKLFF. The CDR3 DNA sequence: TGTGCCAGCAGCCCCGGGATCTCTATGGATGAAAAACTGTTTTTT.

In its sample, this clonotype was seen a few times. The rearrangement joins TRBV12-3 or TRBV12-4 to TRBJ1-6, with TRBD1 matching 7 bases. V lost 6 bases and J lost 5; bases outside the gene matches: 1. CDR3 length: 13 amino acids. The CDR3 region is CASRQGHNSPLHF. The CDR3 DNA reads TGTGCCAGCAGACAGGGGCATAATTCACCCCTCCACTTT.

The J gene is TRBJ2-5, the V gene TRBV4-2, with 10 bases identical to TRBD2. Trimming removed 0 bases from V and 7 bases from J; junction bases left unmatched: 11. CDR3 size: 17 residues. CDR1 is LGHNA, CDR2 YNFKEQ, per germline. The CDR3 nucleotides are TGTGCCAGCAGCCAAGATCGGGCTAGCGGGAGAGGGGTGACCCAGTACTTC. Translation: CASSQDRASGRGVTQYF.

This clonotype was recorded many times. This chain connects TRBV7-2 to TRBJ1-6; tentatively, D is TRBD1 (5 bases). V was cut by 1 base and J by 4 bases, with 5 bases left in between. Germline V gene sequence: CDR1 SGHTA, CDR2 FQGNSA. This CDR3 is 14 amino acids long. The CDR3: CASSLGTYNSPLHF. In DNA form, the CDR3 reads TGTGCCAGCAGCTTAGGGACATATAATTCACCCCTCCACTTT.

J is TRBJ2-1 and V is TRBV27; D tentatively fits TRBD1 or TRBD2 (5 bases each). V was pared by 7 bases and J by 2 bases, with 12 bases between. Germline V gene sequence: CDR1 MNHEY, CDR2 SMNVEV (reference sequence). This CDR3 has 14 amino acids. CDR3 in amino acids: CASTGTFPYNEQFF. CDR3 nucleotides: TGTGCCAGCACCGGGACCTTTCCCTACAATGAGCAGTTCTTC.

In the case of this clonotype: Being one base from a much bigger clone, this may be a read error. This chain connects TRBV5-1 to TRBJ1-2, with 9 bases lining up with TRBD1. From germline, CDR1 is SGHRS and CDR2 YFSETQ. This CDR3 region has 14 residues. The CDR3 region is CASSSGTGLEGYPF. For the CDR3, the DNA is TGCGCCAGCAGTTCCGGGACAGGGTTAGAAGGCTACCCCTTC.

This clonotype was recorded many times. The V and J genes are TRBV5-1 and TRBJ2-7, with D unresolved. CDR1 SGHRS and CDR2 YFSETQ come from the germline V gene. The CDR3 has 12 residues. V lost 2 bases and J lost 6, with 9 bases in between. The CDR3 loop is CASSFSTGEQYF. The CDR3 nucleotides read TGCGCCAGCAGCTTCTCCACGGGCGAGCAGTACTTC. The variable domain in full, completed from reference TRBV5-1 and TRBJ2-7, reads KAGVTQTPRYLIKTRGQQVTLSCSPISGHRSVSWYQQTPGQGLQFLFEYFSETQRNKGNFPGRFSGRQFSNSRSEMNVSTLELGDSALYLCASSFSTGEQYFGPGTRLTVT.

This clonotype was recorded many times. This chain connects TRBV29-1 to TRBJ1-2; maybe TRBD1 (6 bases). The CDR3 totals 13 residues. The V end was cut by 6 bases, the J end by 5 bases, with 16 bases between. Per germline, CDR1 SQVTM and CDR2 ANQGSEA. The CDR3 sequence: CSVSEDSLYGYTF. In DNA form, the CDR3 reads TGCAGCGTGTCCGAGGACAGTCTATATGGCTACACCTTC.

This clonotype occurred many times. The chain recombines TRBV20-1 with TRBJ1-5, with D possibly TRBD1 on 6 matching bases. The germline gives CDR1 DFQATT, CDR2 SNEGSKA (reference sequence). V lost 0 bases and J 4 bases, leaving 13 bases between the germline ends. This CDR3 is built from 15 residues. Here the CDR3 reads CSAREGGHGNQPQHF. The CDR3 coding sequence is TGCAGTGCTAGAGAGGGGGGGCATGGAAATCAGCCCCAGCATTTT.

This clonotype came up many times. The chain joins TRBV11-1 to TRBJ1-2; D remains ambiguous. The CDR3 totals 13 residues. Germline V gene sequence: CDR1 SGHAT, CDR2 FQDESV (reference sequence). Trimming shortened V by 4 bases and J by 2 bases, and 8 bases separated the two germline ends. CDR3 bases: TGTGCCAGCAGCTCCACAGAAAACTATGGCTACACCTTC. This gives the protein CASSSTENYGYTF.

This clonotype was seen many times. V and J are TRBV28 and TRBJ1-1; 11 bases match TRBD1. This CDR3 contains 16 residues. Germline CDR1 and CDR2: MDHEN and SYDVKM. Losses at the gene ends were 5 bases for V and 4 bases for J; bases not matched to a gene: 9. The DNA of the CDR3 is TGTGCCAGCAGTCTTCGGACAGGGGGCGCCCCCACTGAAGCTTTCTTT. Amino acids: CASSLRTGGAPTEAFF.

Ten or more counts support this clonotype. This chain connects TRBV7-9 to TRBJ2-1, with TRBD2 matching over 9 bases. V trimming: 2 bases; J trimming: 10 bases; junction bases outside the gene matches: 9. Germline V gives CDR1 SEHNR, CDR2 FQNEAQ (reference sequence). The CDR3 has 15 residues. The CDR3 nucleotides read TGTGCCAGCAGCTTATCTAGCGGGATGACATCCGAGCAGTTCTTC. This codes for CASSLSSGMTSEQFF.

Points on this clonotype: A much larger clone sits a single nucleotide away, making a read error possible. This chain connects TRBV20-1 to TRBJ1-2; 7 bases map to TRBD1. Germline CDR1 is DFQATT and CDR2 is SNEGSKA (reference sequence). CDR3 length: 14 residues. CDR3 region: CSALTGARDYGDTF. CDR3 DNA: TGCAGTGCATTAACAGGGGCTAGGGACTATGGCGACACCTTC.

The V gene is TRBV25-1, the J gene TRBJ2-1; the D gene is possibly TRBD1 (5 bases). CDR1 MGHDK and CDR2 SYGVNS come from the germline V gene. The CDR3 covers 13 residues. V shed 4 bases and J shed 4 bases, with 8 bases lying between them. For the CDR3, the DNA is TGTGCCAGCAGTGGACAGTTTTACAATGAGCAGTTCTTC. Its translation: CASSGQFYNEQFF.

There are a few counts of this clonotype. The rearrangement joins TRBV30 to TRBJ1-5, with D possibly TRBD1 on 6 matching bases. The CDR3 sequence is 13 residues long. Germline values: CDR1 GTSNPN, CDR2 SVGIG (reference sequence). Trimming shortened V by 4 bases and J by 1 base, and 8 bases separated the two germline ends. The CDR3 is CAWTGESNQPQHF. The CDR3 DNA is TGTGCCTGGACAGGGGAAAGCAATCAGCCCCAGCATTTT.

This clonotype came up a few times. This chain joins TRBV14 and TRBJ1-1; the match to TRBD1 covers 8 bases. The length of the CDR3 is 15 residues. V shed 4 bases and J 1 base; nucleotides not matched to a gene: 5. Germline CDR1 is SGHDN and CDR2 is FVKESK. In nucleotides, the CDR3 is TGTGCCAGCAGCCCGCGACAGGGGCCGAACACTGAAGCTTTCTTT. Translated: CASSPRQGPNTEAFF.

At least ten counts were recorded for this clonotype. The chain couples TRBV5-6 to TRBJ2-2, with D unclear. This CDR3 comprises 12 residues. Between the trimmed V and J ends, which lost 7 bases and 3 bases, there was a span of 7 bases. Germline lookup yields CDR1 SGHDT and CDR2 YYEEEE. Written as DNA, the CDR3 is TGTGCCAGCGGCGTACACACCGGGGAGCTGTTTTTT. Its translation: CASGVHTGELFF.